A single sample gave rise to the 27 T cell receptor beta chains below, sequenced in a study of T cells after yellow fever vaccination. TCRdb reprocessed the 5' RACE reads via MiXCR and lists one record per CDR3 protein. The sample has 500,000 to 700,000 distinct CDR3 sequences, 15% to 20% seen once. Sequenced here: PBMCs, sampled 15 days after the yellow fever booster vaccination. The receptors were gathered from a man aged 30-40 years who received the YFV17D yellow fever vaccine.

This clonotype was seen more than once but under ten times. The genes are TRBV12-3 or TRBV12-4 and TRBJ2-3; 8 bases are a match to TRBD1. The CDR3 has 16 amino acids. Germline trimming cut 4 bases from V and 2 bases from J; bases unmatched to any gene: 8. In DNA, the CDR3 is TGTGCCAGCAGTTCACCCGGACAGGGAAACACAGATACGCAGTATTTT. Its protein product is CASSSPGQGNTDTQYF.

The table lists this clonotype with a few counts. The V call is TRBV6-2 or TRBV6-3, the J call TRBJ2-7; the D gene could be TRBD1 or TRBD2 (5 bases each). The germline V gene has CDR1 MNHEY and CDR2 SVGEGT. This CDR3 is 13 amino acids long. Trimming took off 0 bases at V and 3 bases at J, with 6 bases between the two ends. Here the CDR3 DNA reads TGTGCCAGCAGTTACTCGGGGGACTACGAGCAGTACTTC. As protein: CASSYSGDYEQYF.

This clonotype was counted a few times. Relative to the germline gene, one junction end is altered; a read error may explain this. The V gene is TRBV5-1, the J gene TRBJ1-3; D uncertain. From germline, CDR1 is SGHRS and CDR2 YFSETQ. This CDR3 has 14 residues. CDR3 loop: CASSLGNSGNTIYF. The CDR3 DNA reads TGTGCCAGCAGTTTAGGGAACAGTGGAAACACCATATATTTT.

Only a few counts were recorded for this clonotype. The rearrangement links TRBV4-2 to TRBJ2-7; D not resolved. The V gene's germline CDR1 is LGHNA and CDR2 YNFKEQ. The V end lost 4 bases, the J end lost 0 bases, and 13 bases lay between the germline ends. The CDR3 is 15 residues long. The CDR3 nucleotides are TGTGCCAGCAGCCCAGATCCAGCGAGCTCCTACGAGCAGTACTTC. Residues: CASSPDPASSYEQYF.

The gene calls are TRBV5-1 and TRBJ2-2, with unresolved D. The length of the CDR3 is 15 residues. Trimming removed 2 bases at V and 6 bases at J, with 14 bases between. Germline lookup yields CDR1 SGHRS and CDR2 YFSETQ. The CDR3 bases are TGCGCCAGCAGCTTTAGATCGGACCCCCCCGGGGAGCTGTTTTTT. This translates into CASSFRSDPPGELFF.

This clonotype has more than one count but fewer than ten. The chain joins TRBV10-3 to TRBJ2-1, with a weak D call TRBD2 (6 bases). The V end lost 3 bases, the J end lost 0 bases, and 6 bases lay between the germline ends. CDR1 is ENHRY, CDR2 SYGVKD, per germline. The CDR3 consists of 14 residues. The chain's CDR3 is CAISEAGSYNEQFF. The CDR3 bases are TGTGCCATCAGTGAAGCGGGCTCCTACAATGAGCAGTTCTTC.

This clonotype has only a few counts. This sequence joins TRBV20-1 and TRBJ2-1; 14 nucleotides match TRBD2. CDR3 size: 15 residues. Germline CDR1 and CDR2: DFQATT and SNEGSKA (reference sequence). Trimming cost V 6 bases and J 6 bases; bases outside gene matches: 7. CDR3 amino acids: CSAGTSGSGFNEQFF. In DNA, the CDR3 is TGCAGTGCGGGGACTAGCGGGAGTGGGTTCAATGAGCAGTTCTTC.

The table lists this clonotype with a few counts. The chain carries TRBV20-1 and TRBJ2-6; 7 positions agree with TRBD1. The CDR3 sequence is 13 residues long. With V trimmed by 4 bases and J by 4 bases, 1 base remained unmatched. The germline V gene has CDR1 DFQATT and CDR2 SNEGSKA (reference sequence). This CDR3 is CSAKGAGANVLTF. The DNA for the CDR3 is TGCAGTGCTAAGGGGGCAGGGGCCAACGTCCTGACTTTC.

The chain has TRBV20-1 and TRBJ2-3; D gene unclear. The CDR3 spans 15 residues. CDR1 is DFQATT, CDR2 SNEGSKA, per germline (reference sequence). V was pared by 2 bases and J by 2 bases, with 14 bases between. CDR3 in DNA: TGCAGTGCTAGATATGGCGGATTCACCACAGATACGCAGTATTTT. Translated: CSARYGGFTTDTQYF.

This clonotype turned up a few times. This rearrangement joins TRBV6-2 or TRBV6-3 to TRBJ2-7; possible D gene TRBD1, 6 bases. The CDR3 sequence is 16 residues long. Trimming shortened V by 0 bases and J by 0 bases, and 12 bases separated the two germline ends. Looked up from germline, CDR1 is MNHEY and CDR2 is SVGEGT. DNA of the CDR3: TGTGCCAGCAGTTACTCGAACGGACAGACCTCCTACGAGCAGTACTTC. Translation gives CASSYSNGQTSYEQYF.

This clonotype was recorded a few times. This rearrangement joins TRBV12-3 or TRBV12-4 to TRBJ2-1, with D perhaps TRBD2 (6 bases). V was trimmed by 5 bases and J by 3 bases, leaving 17 bases between them. The CDR3 contains 16 residues. The CDR3 region has the DNA TGTGCCAGCAGTCCTGCTGGACGGGGGATCTACAATGAGCAGTTCTTC. Encoded protein: CASSPAGRGIYNEQFF.

The CDR3 spells CASSYGASNSPLHF. DNA of the CDR3: TGTGCCAGCAGTTATGGGGCAAGCAATTCACCCCTCCACTTT. The chain combines TRBV6-5 with TRBJ1-6, with TRBD1 as a possible D gene (5 bases). Germline CDR1 MNHEY, CDR2 SVGAGI. V lost 3 bases and J lost 7, with 10 bases in between. The CDR3 loop spans 14 amino acids.

This clonotype turned up a few times. This rearrangement joins TRBV7-2 to TRBJ2-2, with 10 bases lining up with TRBD2. Germline V lookup: CDR1 SGHTA, CDR2 FQGNSA. This CDR3 region has 16 residues. V was pared by 5 bases and J by 2 bases, with 5 bases of the junction left unmatched. CDR3: CASSITSGVNTGELFF. In DNA, the CDR3 is TGTGCCAGCAGCATTACTAGCGGGGTCAACACCGGGGAGCTGTTTTTT. The full variable domain, its missing parts supplied by reference TRBV7-2 and TRBJ2-2, is GAGVSQSPSNKVTEKGKDVELRCDPISGHTALYWYRQSLGQGLEFLIYFQGNSAPDKSGLPSDRFSAERTGGSVSTLTIQRTQQEDSAVYLCASSITSGVNTGELFFGEGSRLTVL.

The genes are TRBV21-1 and TRBJ2-4. TRBV21-1 is recorded as a pseudogene. This CDR3 spans 18 amino acids. The CDR3: CASSKIEVYRSVQNIQYF. CDR3 coding DNA: TGTGCCAGCAGCAAAATCGAAGTTTACCGGTCGGTTCAAAACATTCAGTACTTC.

This clonotype was observed a few times. The rearrangement uses TRBV29-1 and TRBJ2-1; no reliable D call. Trimming removed 4 bases from V and 7 bases from J, with 8 bases in between. Per germline, CDR1 SQVTM and CDR2 ANQGSEA. The CDR3 extends over 11 amino acids. The CDR3 reads CSVGPGNEQFF. In DNA form, the CDR3 reads TGCAGCGTTGGACCTGGAAATGAGCAGTTCTTC.

This clonotype appeared a few times. The rearrangement joins TRBV6-5 to TRBJ2-1, with D perhaps TRBD1 (6 bases). The CDR3 loop spans 17 amino acids. Looked up from germline, CDR1 is MNHEY and CDR2 is SVGAGI. The V gene lost 0 bases and the J gene lost 9 bases, with 21 bases spanning the gap. DNA for the CDR3: TGTGCCAGCAGTTACTCGCGGCCTCGTACCACCAGGGGTGAGCAGTTCTTC. It yields the protein CASSYSRPRTTRGEQFF.

The chain uses TRBV15 and TRBJ2-3; 7 nucleotides match TRBD1. The length of the CDR3 is 16 residues. The J segment lost 1 base and the V segment lost 2 bases, leaving 6 bases of the junction unmatched. Germline V CDR1 and CDR2: LNHNV, YYDKDF (reference sequence). The CDR3 nucleotides read TGTGCCACCAGCAGACTACAGGGGAGAGGCACAGATACGCAGTATTTT. Encoded protein: CATSRLQGRGTDTQYF. The entire variable domain, with the rest obtained from reference TRBV15 and TRBJ2-3, is as follows: DAMVIQNPRYQVTQFGKPVTLSCSQTLNHNVMYWYQQKSSQAPKLLFHYYDKDFNNEADTPDNFQSRRPNTSFCFLDIRSPGLGDTAMYLCATSRLQGRGTDTQYFGPGTRLTVL.

The rearrangement joins TRBV20-1 to TRBJ2-3; unclear D gene. This CDR3 spans 14 amino acids. Looked up from germline, CDR1 is DFQATT and CDR2 is SNEGSKA (reference sequence). Between the trimmed V and J ends, which lost 0 bases and 5 bases, there was a span of 12 bases. The CDR3 reads CSAREGRPRDTQYF. CDR3 bases: TGCAGTGCTAGAGAAGGCCGCCCGCGAGATACGCAGTATTTT.

The V call is TRBV5-1, the J call TRBJ2-4; D may be TRBD2 (6 bases). Germline values: CDR1 SGHRS, CDR2 YFSETQ. Trimming stripped 1 base from V and 0 bases from J, with 20 bases between. This CDR3 comprises 19 residues. The CDR3 nucleotides read TGCGCCAGCAGCTTGTTCGCGGGAATGGAGGCGCCAGCCAAAAACATTCAGTACTTC. Translation gives CASSLFAGMEAPAKNIQYF.

The chain uses TRBV5-1 and TRBJ1-3; possibly TRBD1 for D (5 bases). The CDR3 runs 14 residues. From germline, CDR1 is SGHRS and CDR2 YFSETQ. V shed 1 base and J shed 3 bases, with 8 bases lying between them. The CDR3, as DNA: TGCGCCAGCAGCTTGCAGGGATATGGAAACACCATATATTTT. The encoded protein is CASSLQGYGNTIYF.

This clonotype has more than one count but fewer than ten. The chain joins TRBV19 to TRBJ2-2; the D is unclear. With 7 bases removed from V and 6 bases from J, the gap between germline ends came to 9 bases. Germline CDR1 is LNHDA and CDR2 is SQIVND (reference sequence). The CDR3 has 12 amino acids. The CDR3 DNA reads TGTGCCAGTACCCCCAGTCCCGGGGAGCTGTTTTTT. This sequence encodes CASTPSPGELFF. The full variable domain, rest sourced from reference TRBV19 and TRBJ2-2, is DGGITQSPKYLFRKEGQNVTLSCEQNLNHDAMYWYRQDPGQGLRLIYYSQIVNDFQKGDIAEGYSVSREKKESFPLTVTSAQKNPTAFYLCASTPSPGELFFGEGSRLTVL.

The rearrangement links TRBV5-4 to TRBJ2-7; 8 bases match TRBD1. In germline, CDR1 is SGHNT, CDR2 YYREEE (reference sequence). There are 14 residues in the CDR3. Trimming removed 4 bases from V and 3 bases from J; junction bases left unmatched: 6. As DNA, the CDR3 is TGTGCCAGCAGCCACCGGGACAGGTTCTACGAGCAGTACTTC. Its protein is CASSHRDRFYEQYF.

V is TRBV5-1 and J is TRBJ2-3; 9 bases line up with TRBD2. The CDR3 runs 15 residues. V lost 2 bases, J lost 6 bases, and 7 bases stayed unmatched. Looked up from germline, CDR1 is SGHRS and CDR2 is YFSETQ. The DNA for the CDR3 is TGCGCCAGCAGCTTAGGCGGGAGGGCCTCGGATACGCAGTATTTT. Encoded protein: CASSLGGRASDTQYF.

The chain has TRBV7-3 and TRBJ2-7; tentatively, D is TRBD2 (5 bases). V was trimmed by 5 bases and J by 5 bases, leaving 19 bases between them. CDR3 size: 15 residues. Looked up from germline, CDR1 is SGHTA and CDR2 is FQGTGA. The CDR3 bases are TGTGCCAGCAGCACACAACTAGAATCTGGCGACGAGCAGTACTTC. It encodes CASSTQLESGDEQYF. The full variable domain, with the rest looked up from reference TRBV7-3 and TRBJ2-7, is GAGVSQTPSNKVTEKGKYVELRCDPISGHTALYWYRQSLGQGPEFLIYFQGTGAADDSGLPNDRFFAVRPEGSVSTLKIQRTERGDSAVYLCASSTQLESGDEQYFGPGTRLTVT.

The sample holds a few counts of this clonotype. The chain is built from TRBV18 and TRBJ1-1; D is undetermined. The CDR3 is 12 amino acids. Per germline, CDR1 KGHSH and CDR2 LQKENI. The V gene lost 3 bases and the J gene lost 5 bases, with 7 bases spanning the gap. The CDR3 DNA follows: TGTGCCAGCTCACCGCTGGGGACTGAAGCTTTCTTT. This encodes CASSPLGTEAFF.

In this sample, this clonotype turned up a few times. The rearrangement links TRBV29-1 to TRBJ2-1; D might be TRBD1 (5 bases). The germline V gene has CDR1 SQVTM and CDR2 ANQGSEA. V was shortened by 3 bases and J by 8 bases, with 20 bases between the two germline ends. CDR3 length: 15 amino acids. CDR3 residues: CSVESLGDLTDEQFF. CDR3 coding DNA: TGCAGCGTTGAGTCATTAGGGGATTTAACAGATGAGCAGTTCTTC.

The chain recombines TRBV18 with TRBJ2-2, with TRBD2 matching 10 bases. CDR3 size: 15 residues. Germline CDR1 KGHSH, CDR2 LQKENI. Germline trimming cut 2 bases from V and 6 bases from J; bases unmatched to any gene: 3. The CDR3, as DNA: TGTGCCAGCTCACCATCGCTAGCGGGAGCCGGGGAGCTGTTTTTT. Translation: CASSPSLAGAGELFF. Filled out from reference TRBV18 and TRBJ2-2, the complete variable domain reads NAGVMQNPRHLVRRRGQEARLRCSPMKGHSHVYWYRQLPEEGLKFMVYLQKENIIDESGMPKERFSAEFPKEGPSILRIQQVVRGDSAAYFCASSPSLAGAGELFFGEGSRLTVL.